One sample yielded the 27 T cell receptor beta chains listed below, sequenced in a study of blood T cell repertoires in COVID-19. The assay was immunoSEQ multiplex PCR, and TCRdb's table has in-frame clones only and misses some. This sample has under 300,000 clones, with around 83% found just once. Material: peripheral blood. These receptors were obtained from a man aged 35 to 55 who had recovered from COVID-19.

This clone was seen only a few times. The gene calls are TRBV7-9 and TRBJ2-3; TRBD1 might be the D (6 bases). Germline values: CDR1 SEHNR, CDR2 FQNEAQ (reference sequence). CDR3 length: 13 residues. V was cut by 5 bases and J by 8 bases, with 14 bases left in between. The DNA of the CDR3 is TGTGCCAGCAGCGCAGAACAGGGCAGTACGCAGTATTTT. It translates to CASSAEQGSTQYF.

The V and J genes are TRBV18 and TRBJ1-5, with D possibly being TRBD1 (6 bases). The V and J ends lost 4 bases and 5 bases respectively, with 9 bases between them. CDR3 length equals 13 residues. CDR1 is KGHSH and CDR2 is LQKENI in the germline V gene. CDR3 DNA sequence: TGTGCCAGCTCACAAGGGGGGGATCAGCCCCAGCATTTT. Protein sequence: CASSQGGDQPQHF.

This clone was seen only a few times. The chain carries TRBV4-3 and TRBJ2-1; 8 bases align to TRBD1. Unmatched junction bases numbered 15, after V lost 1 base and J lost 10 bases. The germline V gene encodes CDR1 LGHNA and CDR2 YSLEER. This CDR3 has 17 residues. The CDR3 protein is CASSQGLSGQGSVEQFF. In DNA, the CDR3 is TGCGCCAGCAGCCAAGGACTATCAGGACAGGGAAGTGTCGAGCAGTTCTTC.

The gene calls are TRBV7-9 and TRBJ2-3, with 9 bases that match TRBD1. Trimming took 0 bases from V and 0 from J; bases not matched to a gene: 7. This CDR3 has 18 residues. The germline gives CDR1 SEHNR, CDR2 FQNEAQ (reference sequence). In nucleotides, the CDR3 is TGTGCCAGCAGCTTAGCTCCCTGGACAGGGGCTAGCACAGATACGCAGTATTTT. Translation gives CASSLAPWTGASTDTQYF.

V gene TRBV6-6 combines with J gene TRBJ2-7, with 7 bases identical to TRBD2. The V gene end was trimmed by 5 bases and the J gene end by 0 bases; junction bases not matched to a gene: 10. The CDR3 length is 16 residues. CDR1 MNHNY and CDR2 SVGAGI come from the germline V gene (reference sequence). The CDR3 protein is CASSPRGDGSSYEQYF. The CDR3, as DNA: TGTGCCAGCAGTCCACGGGGGGACGGGAGCTCCTACGAGCAGTACTTC.

The CDR3 loop reads CASTPRGTDTQYF. DNA for the CDR3: TGTGCCAGCACGCCCCGGGGCACAGATACGCAGTATTTT. The gene calls are TRBV6-5 and TRBJ2-3; D is undetermined. This CDR3 is 13 amino acids long. The germline CDR1 and CDR2 sequences are MNHEY and SVGAGI. V was cut by 7 bases and J by 1 base, with 9 bases left in between.

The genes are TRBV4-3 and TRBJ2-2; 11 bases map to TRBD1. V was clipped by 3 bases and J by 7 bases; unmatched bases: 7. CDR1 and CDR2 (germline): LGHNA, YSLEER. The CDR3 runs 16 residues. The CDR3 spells CASSQFGQGAFGELFF. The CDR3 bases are TGCGCCAGCAGCCAGTTCGGACAGGGGGCTTTCGGGGAGCTGTTTTTT.

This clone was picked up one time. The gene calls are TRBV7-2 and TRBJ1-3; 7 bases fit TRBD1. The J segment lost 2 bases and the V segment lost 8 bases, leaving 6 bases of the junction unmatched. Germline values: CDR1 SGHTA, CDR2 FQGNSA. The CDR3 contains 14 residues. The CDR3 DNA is TGTGCCAGCCGAACCGGGACAGCTGGAAACACCATATATTTT. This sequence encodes CASRTGTAGNTIYF.

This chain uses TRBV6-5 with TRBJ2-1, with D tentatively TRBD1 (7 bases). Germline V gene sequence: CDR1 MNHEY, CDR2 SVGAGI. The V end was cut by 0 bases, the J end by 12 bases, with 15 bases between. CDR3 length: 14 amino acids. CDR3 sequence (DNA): TGTGCCAGCAGTTACTCGAGCTACAGGGGAGGGCAGTTCTTC. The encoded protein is CASSYSSYRGGQFF.

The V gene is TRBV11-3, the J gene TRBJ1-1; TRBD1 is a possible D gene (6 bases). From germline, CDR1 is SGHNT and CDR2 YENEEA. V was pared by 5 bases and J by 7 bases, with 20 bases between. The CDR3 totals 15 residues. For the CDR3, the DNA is TGTGCCAGCAGCCGTGCCCAGGGGAATTTTGGTGAAGCTTTCTTT. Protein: CASSRAQGNFGEAFF. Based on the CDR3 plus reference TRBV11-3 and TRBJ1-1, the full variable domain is EAGVVQSPRYKIIEKKQPVAFWCNPISGHNTLYWYLQNLGQGPELLIRYENEEAVDDSQLPKDRFSAERLKGVDSTLKIQPAELGDSAVYLCASSRAQGNFGEAFFGQGTRLTVV.

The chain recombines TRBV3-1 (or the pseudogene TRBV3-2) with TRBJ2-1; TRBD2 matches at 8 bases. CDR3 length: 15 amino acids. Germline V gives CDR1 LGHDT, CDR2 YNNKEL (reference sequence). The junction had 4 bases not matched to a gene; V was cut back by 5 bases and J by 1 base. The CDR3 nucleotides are TGTGCCAGCAGCTCGGGGGGGCTGTCCTACAATGAGCAGTTCTTC. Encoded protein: CASSSGGLSYNEQFF.

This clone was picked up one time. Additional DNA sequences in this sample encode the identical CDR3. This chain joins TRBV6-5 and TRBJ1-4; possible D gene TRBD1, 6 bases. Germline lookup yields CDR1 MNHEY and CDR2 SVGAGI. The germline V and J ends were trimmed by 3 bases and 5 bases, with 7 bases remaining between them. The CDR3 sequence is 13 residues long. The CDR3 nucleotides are TGTGCCAGCAGTTATAGGGGGAATGAAAAACTGTTTTTT. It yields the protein CASSYRGNEKLFF.

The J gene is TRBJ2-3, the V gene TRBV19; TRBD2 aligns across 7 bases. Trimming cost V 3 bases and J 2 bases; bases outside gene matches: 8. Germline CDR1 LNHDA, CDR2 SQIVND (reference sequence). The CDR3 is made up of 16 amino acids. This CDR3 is CASSIGPSGLTDTQYF. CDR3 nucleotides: TGTGCCAGTAGTATCGGTCCTAGCGGACTCACAGATACGCAGTATTTT.

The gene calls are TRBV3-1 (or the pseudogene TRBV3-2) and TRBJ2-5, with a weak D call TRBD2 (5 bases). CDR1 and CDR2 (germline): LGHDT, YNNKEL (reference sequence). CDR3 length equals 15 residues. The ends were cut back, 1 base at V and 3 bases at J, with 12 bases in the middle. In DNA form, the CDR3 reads TGTGCCAGCAGCCAAGGTGGCGTTAGCGAAGAGACCCAGTACTTC. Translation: CASSQGGVSEETQYF.

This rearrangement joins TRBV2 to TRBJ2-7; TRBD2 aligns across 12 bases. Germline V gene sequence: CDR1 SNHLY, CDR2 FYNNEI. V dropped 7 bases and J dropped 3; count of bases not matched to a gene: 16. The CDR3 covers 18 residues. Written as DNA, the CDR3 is TGTGCCAGCACCGGACTTAAAAAGTCGACTAGCGGGAGCTACGAGCAGTACTTC. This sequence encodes CASTGLKKSTSGSYEQYF.

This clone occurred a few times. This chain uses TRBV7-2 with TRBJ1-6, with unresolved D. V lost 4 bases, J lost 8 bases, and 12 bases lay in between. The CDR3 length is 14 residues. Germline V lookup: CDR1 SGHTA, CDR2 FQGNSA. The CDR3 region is CASSSQAGDSPLHF. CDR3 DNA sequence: TGTGCCAGCAGCTCCCAGGCGGGAGATTCACCCCTCCACTTT.

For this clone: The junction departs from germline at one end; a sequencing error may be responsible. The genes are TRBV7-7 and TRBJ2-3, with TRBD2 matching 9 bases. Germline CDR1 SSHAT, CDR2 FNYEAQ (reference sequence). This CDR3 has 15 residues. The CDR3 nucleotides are TGTGCTAGCAGCTTTGGGCGGGGGGGTTCGGATACGCAGTATTTT. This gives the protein CASSFGRGGSDTQYF.

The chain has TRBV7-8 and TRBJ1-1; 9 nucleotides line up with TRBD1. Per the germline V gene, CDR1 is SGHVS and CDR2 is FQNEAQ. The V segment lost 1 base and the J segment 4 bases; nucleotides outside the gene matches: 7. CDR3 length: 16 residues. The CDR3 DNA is TGTGCCAGCAGCTTAGGTTCCGGGACAGGGACCACTGAAGCTTTCTTT. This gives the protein CASSLGSGTGTTEAFF. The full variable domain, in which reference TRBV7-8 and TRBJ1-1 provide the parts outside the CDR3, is GAGVSQSPRYKVAKRGQDVALRCDPISGHVSLFWYQQALGQGPEFLTYFQNEAQLDKSGLPSDRFFAERPEGSVSTLKIQRTQQEDSAVYLCASSLGSGTGTTEAFFGQGTRLTVV.

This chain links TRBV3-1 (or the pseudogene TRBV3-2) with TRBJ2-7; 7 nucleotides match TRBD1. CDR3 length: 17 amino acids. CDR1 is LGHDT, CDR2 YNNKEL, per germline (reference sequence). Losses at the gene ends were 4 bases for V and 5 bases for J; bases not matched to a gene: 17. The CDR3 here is CASSLFEWDSPEHEQYF. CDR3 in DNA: TGTGCCAGCAGCCTTTTCGAGTGGGACAGCCCAGAGCACGAGCAGTACTTC.

The CDR3 nucleotides are TGCAGCGTCTCACCAGGGGGGAACACTGAAGCTTTCTTT. Its translation: CSVSPGGNTEAFF. The chain recombines TRBV29-1 with TRBJ1-1; 7 nucleotides agree with TRBD1. CDR3 size: 13 residues. Germline V CDR1 and CDR2: SQVTM, ANQGSEA. V gave up 6 bases and J gave up 1 base; unmatched junction bases: 5.

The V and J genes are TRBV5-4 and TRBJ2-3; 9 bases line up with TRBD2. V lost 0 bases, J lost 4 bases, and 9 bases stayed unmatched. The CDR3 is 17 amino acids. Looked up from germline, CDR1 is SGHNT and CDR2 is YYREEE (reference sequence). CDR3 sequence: CASSLVQASGKPDTQYF. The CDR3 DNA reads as TGTGCCAGCAGCTTGGTACAGGCTAGCGGGAAGCCAGATACGCAGTATTTT.

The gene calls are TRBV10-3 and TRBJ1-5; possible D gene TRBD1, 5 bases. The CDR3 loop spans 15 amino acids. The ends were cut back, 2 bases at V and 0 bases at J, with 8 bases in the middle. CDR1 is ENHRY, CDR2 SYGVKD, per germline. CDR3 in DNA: TGTGCCATCAGTGAGAGAAGGGGTAGCAATCAGCCCCAGCATTTT. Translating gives CAISERRGSNQPQHF.

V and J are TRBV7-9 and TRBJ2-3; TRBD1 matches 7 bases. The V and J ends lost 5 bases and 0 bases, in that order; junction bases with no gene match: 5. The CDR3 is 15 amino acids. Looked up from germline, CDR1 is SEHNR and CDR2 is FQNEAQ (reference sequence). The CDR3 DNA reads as TGTGCCAGCAGCCCCAGGGGGATTAGCACAGATACGCAGTATTTT. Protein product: CASSPRGISTDTQYF.

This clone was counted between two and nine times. The CDR3 DNA reads TGTGCCAGCAGCTTGGGACTAGGGGGTGGGTACGAGCAGTACTTC. Its translation: CASSLGLGGGYEQYF. V and J are TRBV7-6 and TRBJ2-7; 8 bases fit TRBD2. Trimming took 3 bases from V and 4 from J; bases not matched to a gene: 8. CDR1 SGHVS and CDR2 FNYEAQ come from the germline V gene. This CDR3 has 15 residues.

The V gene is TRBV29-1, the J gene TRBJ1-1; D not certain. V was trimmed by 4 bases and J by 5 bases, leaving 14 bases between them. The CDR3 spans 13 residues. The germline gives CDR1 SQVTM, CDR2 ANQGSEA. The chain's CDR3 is CSVVPGRITEAFF. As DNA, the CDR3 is TGCAGCGTTGTCCCGGGTAGAATAACTGAAGCTTTCTTT.

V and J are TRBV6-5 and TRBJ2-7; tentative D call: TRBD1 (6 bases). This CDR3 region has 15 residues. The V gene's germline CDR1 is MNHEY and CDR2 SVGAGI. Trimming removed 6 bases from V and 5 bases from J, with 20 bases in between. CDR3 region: CASRLTSRQGHEQYF. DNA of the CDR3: TGTGCCAGCAGACTCACCTCCCGGCAGGGGCACGAGCAGTACTTC.

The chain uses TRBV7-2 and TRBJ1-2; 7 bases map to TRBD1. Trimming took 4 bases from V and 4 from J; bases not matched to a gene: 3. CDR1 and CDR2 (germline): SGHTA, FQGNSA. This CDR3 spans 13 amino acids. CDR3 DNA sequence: TGTGCCAGCAGCTCGGACAGGCGCTATGGCTACACCTTC. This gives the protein CASSSDRRYGYTF.